The 19 T cell receptor beta chains below all came from one sample that was sequenced in a study of T cell repertoires in cytomegalovirus infection. TCRdb fed the reads into MiXCR, producing one record per CDR3 protein. The table shows roughly 250,000 distinct CDR3 sequences, with 10% to 15% occurring only once. The sample was PBMCs. These receptors were taken from a human donor in good health (CMV status not recorded). Some clones in this sample may be carry-over from other donors' samples.

This clonotype has at least ten counts. The V gene is TRBV7-2, the J gene TRBJ1-5; D call uncertain. Germline V gene sequence: CDR1 SGHTA, CDR2 FQGNSA. Deletions cut 1 base from V and 5 bases from J, with 3 bases between. This CDR3 comprises 12 residues. The DNA for the CDR3 is TGTGCCAGCAGCTTAGAGTATCAGCCCCAGCATTTT. Translating gives CASSLEYQPQHF.

This clonotype was counted many times. The chain recombines TRBV7-2 with TRBJ2-5; TRBD1 is a possible D gene (5 bases). The germline gives CDR1 SGHTA, CDR2 FQGNSA. Trimming removed 1 base at V and 7 bases at J, with 13 bases between. This CDR3 is 14 amino acids long. The CDR3 region has the DNA TGTGCCAGCAGCTTAGACCAGGGATGGGTGACCCAGTACTTC. Encoded protein: CASSLDQGWVTQYF.

This clonotype was seen at least ten times. This chain uses TRBV7-2 with TRBJ2-1; maybe TRBD1 (6 bases). This CDR3 region has 15 residues. V lost 6 bases and J 3 bases, leaving 15 bases between the germline ends. Germline CDR1 and CDR2: SGHTA and FQGNSA. CDR3 loop: CASSLFGGGYNEQFF. DNA for the CDR3: TGTGCCAGCAGTCTATTTGGGGGCGGCTACAATGAGCAGTTCTTC. Full variable domain (remainder filled in from reference TRBV7-2 and TRBJ2-1): GAGVSQSPSNKVTEKGKDVELRCDPISGHTALYWYRQSLGQGLEFLIYFQGNSAPDKSGLPSDRFSAERTGGSVSTLTIQRTQQEDSAVYLCASSLFGGGYNEQFFGPGTRLTVL.

This clonotype was picked up a small number of times. V usage is TRBV12-3 or TRBV12-4 and J usage is TRBJ2-6; TRBD1 or TRBD2 may be the D gene (5 bases each). The CDR3 is 17 amino acids. Trimming removed 8 bases at V and 0 bases at J, with 17 bases between. CDR3 bases: TGTGCCAGCCTACTTGGGGGAGTGGGCTCTGGGGCCAACGTCCTGACTTTC. This codes for CASLLGGVGSGANVLTF.

This clonotype has ten or more counts. The V call is TRBV7-9, the J call TRBJ2-3; the match to TRBD2 covers 7 bases. Trimming removed 2 bases from V and 4 bases from J; junction bases left unmatched: 9. The germline V gene has CDR1 SEHNR and CDR2 FQNEAQ (reference sequence). The length of the CDR3 is 16 residues. In nucleotides, the CDR3 is TGTGCCAGCAGCTTACGGGCGGGAGTCGAGGCAGATACGCAGTATTTT. Its protein product is CASSLRAGVEADTQYF. Full variable domain (outside the CDR3, taken from reference TRBV7-9 and TRBJ2-3): DTGVSQNPRHKITKRGQNVTFRCDPISEHNRLYWYRQTLGQGPEFLTYFQNEAQLEKSRLLSDRFSAERPKGSFSTLEIQRTEQGDSAMYLCASSLRAGVEADTQYFGPGTRLTVL.

This clonotype was picked up many times. CDR3 coding DNA: TGTGCCAGCAGCTTGGCTGGGGGCTACACTGAAGCTTTCTTT. It is translated as CASSLAGGYTEAFF. This chain connects TRBV5-6 to TRBJ1-1; weak D call: TRBD1 (6 bases). The CDR3 covers 14 residues. The V and J ends lost 0 bases and 3 bases respectively, with 9 bases between them. Germline V gene sequence: CDR1 SGHDT, CDR2 YYEEEE.

This chain uses TRBV30 with TRBJ2-7; 7 bases align to TRBD2. The CDR3 is made up of 13 amino acids. The germline CDR1 and CDR2 sequences are GTSNPN and SVGIG (reference sequence). After removal of 4 bases from V and 3 bases from J, the junction contained 6 bases not matched to a gene. CDR3 DNA sequence: TGTGCCTGGACCCCCGGGAGGAACTACGAGCAGTACTTC. Translated, it gives CAWTPGRNYEQYF.

This clonotype was observed many times. This sequence joins TRBV7-2 and TRBJ1-5, with no clear D. Germline V gene data show CDR1 as SGHTA and CDR2 as FQGNSA. V was shortened by 1 base and J by 3 bases, with 16 bases between the two germline ends. The CDR3 extends over 17 amino acids. DNA for the CDR3: TGTGCCAGCAGCTTAGAGGGCAGGATCAAGGTCAATCAGCCCCAGCATTTT. Residues: CASSLEGRIKVNQPQHF.

The V gene is TRBV6-6, the J gene TRBJ2-7, with 10 bases aligning to TRBD1. CDR1 MNHNY and CDR2 SVGAGI come from the germline V gene (reference sequence). After removal of 2 bases from V and 2 bases from J, the junction contained 3 bases not matched to a gene. The CDR3 has 15 residues. In nucleotides, the CDR3 is TGTGCCAGCAGTTACCCTGGACAGGGGGCCTACGAGCAGTACTTC. It specifies CASSYPGQGAYEQYF.

This clonotype was found many times. The rearrangement joins TRBV7-2 to TRBJ2-3; D is possibly TRBD2 (7 bases). The ends were cut back, 1 base at V and 1 base at J, with 12 bases in the middle. The CDR3 runs to 16 residues. CDR1 is SGHTA and CDR2 is FQGNSA in the germline V gene. In DNA form, the CDR3 reads TGTGCCAGCAGCTTAGGTGGGGGGGCCCGCACAGATACGCAGTATTTT. Translated, it gives CASSLGGGARTDTQYF.

This clonotype was counted many times. J is TRBJ2-1 and V is TRBV7-2; weak D call: TRBD2 (6 bases). CDR1 is SGHTA, CDR2 FQGNSA, per germline. Trimming pared 0 bases from V and 5 bases from J, leaving 11 bases between. The CDR3 is made up of 15 amino acids. DNA of the CDR3: TGTGCCAGCAGCTTAGCCTCAGCGGGCCACAATGAGCAGTTCTTC. It yields the protein CASSLASAGHNEQFF.

The sample holds a few counts of this clonotype. The chain recombines TRBV7-2 with TRBJ1-2; 7 nucleotides line up with TRBD1. The CDR3 is 13 amino acids. The germline V gene has CDR1 SGHTA and CDR2 FQGNSA. V lost 2 bases, J lost 7 bases, and 4 bases stayed unmatched. CDR3 in amino acids: CASSLRGLAGYTF. The CDR3 nucleotides are TGTGCCAGCAGCTTAAGGGGGCTTGCTGGCTACACCTTC.

This clonotype has ten or more counts. The rearrangement uses TRBV7-3 and TRBJ2-3; 8 positions match TRBD2. V lost 5 bases and J lost 8; bases outside the gene matches: 3. Looked up from germline, CDR1 is SGHTA and CDR2 is FQGTGA. This CDR3 is built from 12 residues. The CDR3 nucleotides are TGTGCCAGCAGCCGCAGCGGGGGTACGCAGTATTTT. It is translated as CASSRSGGTQYF.

In this sample, this clonotype turned up many times. The chain employs TRBV12-3 or TRBV12-4 and TRBJ1-1, with TRBD1 identical over 7 bases. The V segment lost 8 bases and the J segment 8 bases; nucleotides outside the gene matches: 5. This CDR3 has 11 residues. The CDR3, as DNA: TGTGCCAGCTCGCGACAGGGAGAAGCTTTCTTT. Its translation: CASSRQGEAFF.

The table lists this clonotype with many counts. The CDR3 is CASSLIGGRGGYTF. In DNA, the CDR3 is TGTGCCAGCAGCTTAATCGGGGGACGAGGTGGCTACACCTTC. The chain combines TRBV7-2 with TRBJ1-2; the D gene is possibly TRBD1 (5 bases). Germline values: CDR1 SGHTA, CDR2 FQGNSA. There are 14 residues in the CDR3. Trimming pared 2 bases from V and 7 bases from J, leaving 14 bases between.

This clonotype has ten or more counts. The V gene is TRBV7-2, the J gene TRBJ2-3; D unclear. CDR3 size: 13 residues. With 6 bases removed from V and 0 bases from J, the gap between germline ends came to 7 bases. The V gene's germline CDR1 is SGHTA and CDR2 FQGNSA. DNA of the CDR3: TGTGCCAGCAGTCACCCTAGCACAGATACGCAGTATTTT. It yields the protein CASSHPSTDTQYF.

The sample holds many counts of this clonotype. This chain uses TRBV12-3 or TRBV12-4 with TRBJ1-6, with D perhaps TRBD1 (5 bases). V was pared by 3 bases and J by 10 bases, with 10 bases between. This CDR3 has 13 amino acids. The CDR3: CASSFKTVSPLHF. The CDR3, as DNA: TGTGCCAGCAGTTTTAAGACAGTCTCACCCCTCCACTTT.

At least ten counts were recorded for this clonotype. This sequence joins TRBV20-1 and TRBJ2-7; D call uncertain. This CDR3 contains 12 residues. Trimming removed 3 bases at V and 0 bases at J, with 6 bases between. Germline V lookup: CDR1 DFQATT, CDR2 SNEGSKA (reference sequence). In DNA, the CDR3 is TGCAGTGCTAGGTACAGCTCCTACGAGCAGTACTTC. It specifies CSARYSSYEQYF.

This clonotype has only a few counts. This sequence joins TRBV7-3 and TRBJ1-1, with a weak D call TRBD1 (6 bases). The CDR3 loop spans 14 amino acids. The V gene lost 5 bases and the J gene lost 5 bases, with 15 bases spanning the gap. The germline CDR1 and CDR2 sequences are SGHTA and FQGTGA. The CDR3 DNA follows: TGTGCCAGCAGCGTCTCAGGGAGGGGGACTGAAGCTTTCTTT. This translates into CASSVSGRGTEAFF.